This TCR beta chain was found in a study of breast tumors, draining lymph nodes, adjacent tissues. With 4 bases removed from V and 7 bases from J, the gap between germline ends came to 16 bases. Germline V gene data show CDR1 as GTSNPN and CDR2 as SVGIG (reference sequence). The CDR3 consists of 13 residues. Axillary draining lymph nodes of breast cancer patients supplied the node samples. There are many counts of this clonotype. One entry per CDR3 protein, called by TCRdb with MiXCR from the multiplex PCR reads. The sample comprises over 150,000 distinct CDR3 sequences, roughly 30% of which are singletons, and roughly 4.5% rests with the top ten.

The rearrangement links TRBV30 to TRBJ1-2, with a tentative D call TRBD1 (6 bases). Sequencing was carried out using axillary lymph node tissue. The TCR comes from a female donor with breast cancer. Some clones in this sample may be carry-over from other donors' samples. This chain's CDR3 is CAWIHGGRLGYTF. The DNA for the CDR3 is TGTGCCTGGATTCACGGGGGGCGACTTGGCTACACCTTC.